The rows below give T cell receptor beta chains drawn from one sample of a study of T cells after posttransplantation cyclophosphamide. Data came from immunoSEQ multiplex PCR; TCRdb stores just in-frame clones and leaves some out. The sample yields 66,000 or so clones, 90% to 95% seen once. Input material: PBMCs. These receptor sequences come from a woman aged 25 to 39 in good health and a related stem cell transplant donor. Both conserved end residues are part of each CDR3. A D gene is named only where the DNA matches it firmly. Rows give clone size only sometimes, using once, few, many, or a class for an expanded clone.

TRBV30	TRBJ1-5	-	-	TGTGCCTGGAGTGTAGGGGGCAATCAGCCCCAGCATTTT	CAWSVGGNQPQHF
TRBV27	TRBJ1-5	-	-	TGTGCCAGCAGTTTTCGCCAGGGGAATCAGCCCCAGCATTTT	CASSFRQGNQPQHF
TRBV18	TRBJ1-4	-	-	TGTGCCAGCTCCTATCAAGATGCAACTAATGAAAAACTGTTTTTT	CASSYQDATNEKLFF
TRBV5-6	TRBJ1-1	-	-	TGTGCCAGCAGCTTGGTTTCCTTGGGGAACACTGAAGCTTTCTTT	CASSLVSLGNTEAFF
TRBV11-2	TRBJ2-7	TRBD1	-	TGTGCCAGCAGCTTAGATCGGACAGGGATCCACGAGCAGTACTTC	CASSLDRTGIHEQYF
TRBV7-2	TRBJ2-5	-	-	TGTGCCAGCAGCTCCCCTCCCGGGGAAGAGACCCAGTACTTC	CASSSPPGEETQYF
TRBV6-1	TRBJ2-7	TRBD2	-	TGTGCCATCACGGGAGCGGGGGGGCTCAACGAGCAGTACTTC	CAITGAGGLNEQYF
TRBV19	TRBJ1-1	-	-	TGTGCCACCCTCCGGGCCCCAAACGCTGAAGCTTTCTTT	CATLRAPNAEAFF
TRBV19	TRBJ1-5	TRBD1	-	TGTGCCAGTAGTACTAGGGACAGGGGGTTATATCAGCCCCAGCATTTT	CASSTRDRGLYQPQHF
TRBV5-4	TRBJ1-6	-	-	TGTGCCAGCAGCTTCGGGACACTTGGTTCACCCCTCCACTTT	CASSFGTLGSPLHF
TRBV5-6	TRBJ1-1	TRBD1	-	TGTGCCAGCAGCTTGTTCGGACAGGGGGATTACACTGAAGCTTTCTTT	CASSLFGQGDYTEAFF
TRBV9	TRBJ1-1	-	-	TGTGCCAGCAGCCTGCAGACAGGTTTGTTGAACACTGAAGCTTTCTTT	CASSLQTGLLNTEAFF
TRBV18	TRBJ1-2	-	-	TGTGCCAGCTCACCGGGAGGGGCGAATGGCTACACCTTC	CASSPGGANGYTF
TRBV5-5	TRBJ2-2	-	once	TGTGCCAGCAGCTTAGGGGGAACCACCGGGGAGCTGTTTTTT	CASSLGGTTGELFF
TRBV4-3	TRBJ1-6	-	-	TGCGCCAGCAGCCAAGATGCCGTTTCACCCCTCCACTTT	CASSQDAVSPLHF
TRBV4-3	TRBJ1-6	-	-	TGCGCCAGCAGCCAAGATTGGGGTTCACCCCTCCACTTT	CASSQDWGSPLHF
TRBV21-1	TRBJ2-1	-	-	TGTGCCAGCAGATCGACAGGGACTGACAATGAGCAGTTCTTC	CASRSTGTDNEQFF
TRBV6-5	TRBJ1-1	TRBD1	-	TGTGCCAGCAGGCAAACAGGGGGCACTGAAGCTTTCTTT	CASRQTGGTEAFF
TRBV5-4	TRBJ2-7	TRBD1	-	TGTGCCAGCAGCCCGGCGGGACAGGGTGGTTACGAGCAGTACTTC	CASSPAGQGGYEQYF
TRBV15	TRBJ1-4	-	-	TGTGCCACCAGCAGAGCGGGGGGCCCGAATGAAAAACTGTTTTTT	CATSRAGGPNEKLFF
TRBV27	TRBJ2-7	-	-	TGTGCCAGCAGTTTATCGCGAGGCTCCTACGAGCAGTACTTC	CASSLSRGSYEQYF
TRBV6-6	TRBJ2-7	-	-	TGTGCCAGCAGTTACCCCCCCCGGGGGACGTACTTC	CASSYPPRGTYF
TRBV28	TRBJ1-1	-	-	TGTGCCAGCATCTCCCAACCCACTGAAGCTTTCTTT	CASISQPTEAFF
TRBV29-1	TRBJ2-1	TRBD2	-	TGCAGCGTAGAAGGCTTAAAATGGGGGGGACCCAATGAGCAGTTCTTC	CSVEGLKWGGPNEQFF